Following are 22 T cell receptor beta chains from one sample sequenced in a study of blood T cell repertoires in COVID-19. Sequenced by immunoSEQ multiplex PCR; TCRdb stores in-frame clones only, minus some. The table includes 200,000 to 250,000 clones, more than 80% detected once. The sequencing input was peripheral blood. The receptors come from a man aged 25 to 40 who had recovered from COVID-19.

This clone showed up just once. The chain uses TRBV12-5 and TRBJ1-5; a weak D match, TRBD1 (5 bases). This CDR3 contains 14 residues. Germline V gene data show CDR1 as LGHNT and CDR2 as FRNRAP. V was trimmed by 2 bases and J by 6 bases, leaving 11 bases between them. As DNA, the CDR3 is TGTGCTAGTGGTTTGCCGGGGGTTCTTCAGCCCCAGCATTTT. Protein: CASGLPGVLQPQHF. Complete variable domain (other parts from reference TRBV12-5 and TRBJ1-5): DARVTQTPRHKVTEMGQEVTMRCQPILGHNTVFWYRQTMMQGLELLAYFRNRAPLDDSGMPKDRFSAEMPDATLATLKIQPSEPRDSAVYFCASGLPGVLQPQHFGDGTRLSIL.

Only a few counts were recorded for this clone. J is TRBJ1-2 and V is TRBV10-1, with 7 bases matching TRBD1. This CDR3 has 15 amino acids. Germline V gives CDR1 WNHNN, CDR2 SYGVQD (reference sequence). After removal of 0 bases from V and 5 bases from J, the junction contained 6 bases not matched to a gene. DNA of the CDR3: TGCGCCAGCAGTGAGTCAGCTGGGACAGATTATGGCTACACCTTC. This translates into CASSESAGTDYGYTF.

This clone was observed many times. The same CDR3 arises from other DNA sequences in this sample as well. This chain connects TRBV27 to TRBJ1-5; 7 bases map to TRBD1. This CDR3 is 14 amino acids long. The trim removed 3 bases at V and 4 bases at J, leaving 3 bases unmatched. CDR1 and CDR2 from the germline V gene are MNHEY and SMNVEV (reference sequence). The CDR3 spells CASSLRQGNQPQHF. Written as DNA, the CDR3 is TGTGCCAGCAGTTTGAGACAGGGAAATCAGCCCCAGCATTTT.

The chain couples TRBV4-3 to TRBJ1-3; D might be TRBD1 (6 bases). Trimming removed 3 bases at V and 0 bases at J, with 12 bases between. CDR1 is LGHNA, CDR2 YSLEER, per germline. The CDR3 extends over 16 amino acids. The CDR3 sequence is CASSHPDSNSGNTIYF. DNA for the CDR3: TGCGCCAGCAGCCACCCGGACAGTAACTCTGGAAACACCATATATTTT.

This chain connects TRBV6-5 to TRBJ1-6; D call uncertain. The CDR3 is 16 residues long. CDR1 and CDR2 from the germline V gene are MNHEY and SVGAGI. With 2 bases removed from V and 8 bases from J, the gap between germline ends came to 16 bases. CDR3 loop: CASSYASTPGDSPLHF. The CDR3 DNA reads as TGTGCCAGCAGTTACGCCTCCACCCCCGGGGATTCACCCCTCCACTTT.

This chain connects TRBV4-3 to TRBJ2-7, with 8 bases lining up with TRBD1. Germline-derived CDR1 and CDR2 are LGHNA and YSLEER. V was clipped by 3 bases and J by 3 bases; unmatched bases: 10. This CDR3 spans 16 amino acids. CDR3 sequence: CASSQDRAQKVYEQYF. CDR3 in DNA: TGCGCCAGCAGCCAGGACAGGGCCCAAAAGGTCTACGAGCAGTACTTC.

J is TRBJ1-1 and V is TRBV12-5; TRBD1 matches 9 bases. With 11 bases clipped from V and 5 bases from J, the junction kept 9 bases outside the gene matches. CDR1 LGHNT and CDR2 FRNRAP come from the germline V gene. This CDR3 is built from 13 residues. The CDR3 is CAAGLGTGTEAFF. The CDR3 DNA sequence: TGTGCTGCCGGCCTCGGGACAGGGACTGAAGCTTTCTTT.

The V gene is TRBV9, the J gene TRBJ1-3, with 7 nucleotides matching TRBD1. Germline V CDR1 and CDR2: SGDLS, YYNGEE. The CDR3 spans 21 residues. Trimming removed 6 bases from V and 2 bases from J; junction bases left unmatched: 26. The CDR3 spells CASTDPRQGKWGEDPGNTIYF. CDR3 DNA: TGTGCCAGCACCGACCCGCGACAGGGAAAGTGGGGGGAAGACCCTGGAAACACCATATATTTT. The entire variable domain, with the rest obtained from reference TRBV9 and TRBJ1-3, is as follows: DSGVTQTPKHLITATGQRVTLRCSPRSGDLSVYWYQQSLDQGLQFLIQYYNGEERAKGNILERFSAQQFPDLHSELNLSSLELGDSALYFCASTDPRQGKWGEDPGNTIYFGEGSWLTVV.

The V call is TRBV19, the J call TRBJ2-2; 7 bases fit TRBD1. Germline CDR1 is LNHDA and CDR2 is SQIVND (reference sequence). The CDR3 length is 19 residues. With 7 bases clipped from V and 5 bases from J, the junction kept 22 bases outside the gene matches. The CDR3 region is CASTTGAPGDSYGTGELFF. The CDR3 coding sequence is TGTGCCAGTACTACAGGGGCCCCTGGAGACTCTTACGGAACCGGGGAGCTGTTTTTT.

The CDR3 here is CASKGQGNTGELFF. The CDR3 bases are TGTGCCAGCAAAGGACAGGGTAACACCGGGGAGCTGTTTTTT. This chain links TRBV9 with TRBJ2-2; TRBD1 matches 8 bases. CDR3 length: 14 residues. CDR1 and CDR2 from the germline V gene are SGDLS and YYNGEE. The V segment lost 6 bases and the J segment 2 bases; nucleotides outside the gene matches: 3.

The CDR3 nucleotides read TGTGCCAGCAGTGAAGCGCGGGGGGGCACATCTGGAAACACCATATATTTT. Encoded protein: CASSEARGGTSGNTIYF. This sequence joins TRBV2 and TRBJ1-3, with D perhaps matching TRBD1 (6 bases). V was clipped by 0 bases and J by 1 base, with 13 bases between them. The CDR3 spans 17 residues. Germline assignment: CDR1 SNHLY and CDR2 FYNNEI.

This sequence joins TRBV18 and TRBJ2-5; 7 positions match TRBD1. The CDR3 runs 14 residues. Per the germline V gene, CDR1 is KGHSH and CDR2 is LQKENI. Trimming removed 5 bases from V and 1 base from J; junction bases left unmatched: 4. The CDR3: CASSSWDSQETQYF. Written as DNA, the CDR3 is TGTGCCAGCTCATCCTGGGACAGCCAAGAGACCCAGTACTTC. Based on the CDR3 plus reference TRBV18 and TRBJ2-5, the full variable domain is NAGVMQNPRHLVRRRGQEARLRCSPMKGHSHVYWYRQLPEEGLKFMVYLQKENIIDESGMPKERFSAEFPKEGPSILRIQQVVRGDSAAYFCASSSWDSQETQYFGPGTRLLVL.

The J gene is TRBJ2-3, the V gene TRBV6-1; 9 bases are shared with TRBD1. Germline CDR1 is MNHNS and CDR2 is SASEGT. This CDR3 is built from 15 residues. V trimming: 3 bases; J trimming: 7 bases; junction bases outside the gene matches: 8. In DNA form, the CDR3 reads TGTGCCAGCAGTGACCGGGACAGGGAACAGTATACGCAGTATTTT. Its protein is CASSDRDREQYTQYF.

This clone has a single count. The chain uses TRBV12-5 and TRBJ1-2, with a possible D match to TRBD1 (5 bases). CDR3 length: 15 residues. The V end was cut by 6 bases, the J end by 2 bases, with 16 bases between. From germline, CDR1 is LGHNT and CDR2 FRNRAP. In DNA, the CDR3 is TGTGCTAGTGGCCCGGGGGGGGAAGAGAACTATGGCTACACCTTC. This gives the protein CASGPGGEENYGYTF.

This CDR3 reads CASSQSPTRPSEQYF. CDR3 DNA sequence: TGCGCCAGCAGCCAATCCCCTACACGTCCTAGCGAGCAGTACTTC. The chain joins TRBV4-3 to TRBJ2-7; D is ambiguous. Deletions cut 2 bases from V and 6 bases from J, with 17 bases between. The CDR3 is 15 amino acids. Looked up from germline, CDR1 is LGHNA and CDR2 is YSLEER.

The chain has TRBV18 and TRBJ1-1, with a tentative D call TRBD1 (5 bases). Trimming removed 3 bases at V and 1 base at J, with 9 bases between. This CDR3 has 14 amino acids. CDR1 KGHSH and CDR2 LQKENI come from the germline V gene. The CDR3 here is CASSPGHSNTEAFF. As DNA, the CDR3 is TGTGCCAGCTCACCGGGGCACTCGAACACTGAAGCTTTCTTT. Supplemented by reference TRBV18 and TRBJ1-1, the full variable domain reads NAGVMQNPRHLVRRRGQEARLRCSPMKGHSHVYWYRQLPEEGLKFMVYLQKENIIDESGMPKERFSAEFPKEGPSILRIQQVVRGDSAAYFCASSPGHSNTEAFFGQGTRLTVV.

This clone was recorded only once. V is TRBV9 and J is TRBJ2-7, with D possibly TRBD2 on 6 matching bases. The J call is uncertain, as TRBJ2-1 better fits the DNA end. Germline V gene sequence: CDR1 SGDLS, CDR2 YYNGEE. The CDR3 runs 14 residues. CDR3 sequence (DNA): TGTGCCAGCAGCGATTCGGGACTCCCAATTAAGCAGTTCTTC. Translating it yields CASSDSGLPIKQFF.

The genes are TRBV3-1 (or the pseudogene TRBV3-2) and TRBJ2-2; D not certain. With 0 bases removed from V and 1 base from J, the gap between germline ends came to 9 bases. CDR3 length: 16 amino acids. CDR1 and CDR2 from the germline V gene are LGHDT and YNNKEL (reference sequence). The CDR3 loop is CASSQDVRRNTGELFF. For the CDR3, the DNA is TGTGCCAGCAGCCAAGATGTGCGGCGGAACACCGGGGAGCTGTTTTTT.

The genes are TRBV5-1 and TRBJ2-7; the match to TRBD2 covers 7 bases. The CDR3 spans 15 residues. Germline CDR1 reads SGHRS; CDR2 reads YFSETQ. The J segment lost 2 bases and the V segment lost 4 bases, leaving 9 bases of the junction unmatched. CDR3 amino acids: CASSHGSSGPYEQYF. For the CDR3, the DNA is TGCGCCAGCAGCCACGGGTCTAGCGGTCCCTACGAGCAGTACTTC.

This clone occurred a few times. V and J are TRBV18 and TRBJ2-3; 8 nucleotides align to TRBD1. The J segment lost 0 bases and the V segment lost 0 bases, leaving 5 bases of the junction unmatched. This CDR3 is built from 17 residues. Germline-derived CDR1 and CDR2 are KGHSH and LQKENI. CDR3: CASSPPRTGRSTDTQYF. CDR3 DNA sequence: TGTGCCAGCTCACCACCGAGGACAGGGAGGAGCACAGATACGCAGTATTTT.

CDR3 loop: CASRPGGNQPQHF. The DNA for the CDR3 is TGTGCCAGCAGACCTGGAGGCAATCAGCCCCAGCATTTT. The rearrangement links TRBV28 to TRBJ1-5; D unclear. Trimming shortened V by 6 bases and J by 2 bases, and 8 bases separated the two germline ends. Germline CDR1 MDHEN, CDR2 SYDVKM. The CDR3 runs 13 residues.

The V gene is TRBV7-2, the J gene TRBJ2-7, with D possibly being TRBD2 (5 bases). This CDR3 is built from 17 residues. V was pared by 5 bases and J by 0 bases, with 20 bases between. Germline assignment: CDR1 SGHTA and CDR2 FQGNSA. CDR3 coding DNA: TGTGCCAGCAGCCGGAGGAGCCTGAGGCAAAGCTCCTACGAGCAGTACTTC. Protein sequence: CASSRRSLRQSSYEQYF.